Detailed here is one TCR beta chain. What it binds is unknown. This specimen comes from a study of cytomegalovirus exposure and HLA in healthy donors. Study-wide results and limits: Later work found that TCR association rates differed between HLA loci; DRB1 had the most and HLA-C the fewest. Analyzed later, most CMV-associated TCR beta chains appeared HLA-restricted. It emerged from a later analysis that several of the most significant clusters appeared to be linked to common viral pathogens.

V was trimmed by 7 bases and J by 1 base, leaving 13 bases between them. This CDR3 contains 14 residues. Per germline, CDR1 MNHEY and CDR2 SMNVEV (reference sequence). A multiplex PCR was run with 60 Vbeta primers and 13 Jbeta primers. Original analysis: Per a later analysis, the number of unique TCR beta chains was approximately 80 million, of which about 11 million were shared. The assay was immunoSEQ multiplex PCR, and TCRdb's table has in-frame clones only and misses some. The DNA was the basis for D and trimming; V, J and clone size are from that table. The sample has 200,000 or so clones. The chain joins TRBV27 to TRBJ1-1, with D hard to call. The TCR was taken from a boy younger than 18 in good health and CMV-seronegative. Sample: PBMCs. CDR3 loop: CASIAGRGNTEAFF. The DNA of the CDR3 is TGTGCCAGCATCGCGGGCCGAGGGAACACTGAAGCTTTCTTT.